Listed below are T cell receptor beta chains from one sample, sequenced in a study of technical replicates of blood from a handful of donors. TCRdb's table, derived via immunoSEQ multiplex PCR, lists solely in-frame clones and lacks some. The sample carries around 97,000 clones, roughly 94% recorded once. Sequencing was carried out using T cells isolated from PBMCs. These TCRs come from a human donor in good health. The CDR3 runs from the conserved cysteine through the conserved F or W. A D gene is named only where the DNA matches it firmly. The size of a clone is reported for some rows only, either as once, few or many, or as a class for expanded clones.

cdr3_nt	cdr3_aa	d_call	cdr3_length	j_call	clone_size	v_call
TGTGCCACCAGCAGAGATAAGTGGGGACAGGGGCAGAACGAGCAGTACTTC	CATSRDKWGQGQNEQYF	TRBD1	17	TRBJ2-7	.	TRBV15
TGTGCCAGCAGTCCCTCTAGGGGGATCAATCAGCCCCAGCATTTT	CASSPSRGINQPQHF	.	15	TRBJ1-5	.	TRBV28
TGTGCCATCGTTGAATCAGGGTACGAGCAGTACTTC	CAIVESGYEQYF	.	12	TRBJ2-7	.	TRBV11-2
TGCGCCAGCAGCTGGGGCGGGGGAAGCAATCAGCCCCAGCATTTT	CASSWGGGSNQPQHF	.	15	TRBJ1-5	once	TRBV5-1
TGTGCCAGTAGTGTACCGGGACAGGGAGGAAAACTGTTTTTT	CASSVPGQGGKLFF	TRBD1	14	TRBJ1-4	.	TRBV19
TGTGCCAGCAGTTATACAGGGGGGACCTACGAGCAGTACTTC	CASSYTGGTYEQYF	TRBD1	14	TRBJ2-7	.	TRBV5-4
TGCAGCGTCGAACGGGGAGGGACCAACACCGGGGAGCTGTTTTTT	CSVERGGTNTGELFF	TRBD2	15	TRBJ2-2	.	TRBV29-1
TGTGCCAGTAGTATAGGGCAGTCCTACGAGCAGTACTTC	CASSIGQSYEQYF	.	13	TRBJ2-7	.	TRBV19
TGTGCCAGCAGTTACTTGGGGCCGACTGGGGCTTTCTTT	CASSYLGPTGAFF	.	13	TRBJ1-1	once	TRBV6-5
TGTGCCAGCAGCTTTCCAGGGGAGAACACTGAAGCTTTCTTT	CASSFPGENTEAFF	.	14	TRBJ1-1	.	TRBV5-4
TGTGCCACCGGACAATGGGGGGATAATGAAAAACTGTTTTTT	CATGQWGDNEKLFF	.	14	TRBJ1-4	.	TRBV15
TGTGCCAGCAGCTTAGCCCTCGGGGGGCCAGATACGCAGTATTTT	CASSLALGGPDTQYF	.	15	TRBJ2-3	.	TRBV7-9
TGTGCCAGCAGGGGAACAGGGGGCTATAGCAATCAGCCCCAGCATTTT	CASRGTGGYSNQPQHF	TRBD1	16	TRBJ1-5	.	TRBV2
TGTGCCAGCAGAGGGACAGGGGGCCCAGATACGCAGTATTTT	CASRGTGGPDTQYF	TRBD1	14	TRBJ2-3	.	TRBV2
TGTGCCAGCAGCTCACCCTACCGCACTAGCGGGAGGGCCTACGAGCAGTACTTC	CASSSPYRTSGRAYEQYF	TRBD2	18	TRBJ2-7	.	TRBV7-6
TGTGCCAGCAGTTCGACAGGGGTCGGCACAGATACGCAGTATTTT	CASSSTGVGTDTQYF	TRBD1	15	TRBJ2-3	.	TRBV7-3
TGTGCCAGTAGTACCGATGGCGGGAGTCTGCGGGAGACCCAGTACTTC	CASSTDGGSLRETQYF	TRBD2	16	TRBJ2-5	once	TRBV19
TGTGCCACCGGGACTAGCGGCTACAATGAGCAGTTCTTC	CATGTSGYNEQFF	TRBD2	13	TRBJ2-1	.	TRBV19
TGTGCCAGTAGGCTCAGCGGGAATTGGTACAATGAGCAGTTCTTC	CASRLSGNWYNEQFF	TRBD2	15	TRBJ2-1	once	TRBV19
TGTGCCAGCAGCCGCGGGTCAGATACGCAGTATTTT	CASSRGSDTQYF	.	12	TRBJ2-3	.	TRBV7-8
TGTGCCTGGAGTAAAAGCGGGAGGGACACCGGGGAGCTGTTTTTT	CAWSKSGRDTGELFF	TRBD2	15	TRBJ2-2	.	TRBV30
TGTGCCAGTAAGGGACAGGGAAACAATGAGCAGTTCTTC	CASKGQGNNEQFF	TRBD1	13	TRBJ2-1	.	TRBV19
TGTGCCAGCAGCGTAGTGGGAGAAACAGATACGCAGTATTTT	CASSVVGETDTQYF	.	14	TRBJ2-3	.	TRBV9
TGTGCCAGCAGTTACGGACAGGGGAGACCCCAGCATTTT	CASSYGQGRPQHF	TRBD1	13	TRBJ1-5	once	TRBV6-6
TGTGCCAGCAGGGACCGGGACATCTACGAGCAGTACTTC	CASRDRDIYEQYF	.	13	TRBJ2-7	.	TRBV7-9
TGTGCCAGCAGCTTAGTTCGGGAGGCATACGAGCAGTACTTC	CASSLVREAYEQYF	TRBD2	14	TRBJ2-7	.	TRBV7-9
TGTGCCAGTAGAAACAAGGGGGTAGATACGCAGTATTTT	CASRNKGVDTQYF	.	13	TRBJ2-3	.	TRBV19
TGTGCCAGTAGTCTACCGACAGGAGGATACCTGAACACTGAAGCTTTCTTT	CASSLPTGGYLNTEAFF	.	17	TRBJ1-1	few	TRBV19
TGTGCCAGCAGCCAAGGACTAGCGGAAAACAATGAGCAGTTCTTC	CASSQGLAENNEQFF	TRBD2	15	TRBJ2-1	once	TRBV7-9
TGTGCCAGCAGCCGGGAATGGGAGACCCAGTACTTC	CASSREWETQYF	.	12	TRBJ2-5	.	TRBV7-9
TGTGCCAGCAGCCGAAGCATAGGGGCCGGGGAGCAGTACTTC	CASSRSIGAGEQYF	.	14	TRBJ2-7	.	TRBV14
TGTGCCAGCAGCTTAACAGTGGACATTCAGTACTTC	CASSLTVDIQYF	.	12	TRBJ2-4	.	TRBV5-5
TGTGCTAGTGGTTTGACAAAAACCGGGACTAGTGTCACAGATACGCAGTATTTT	CASGLTKTGTSVTDTQYF	TRBD2	18	TRBJ2-3	once	TRBV12-5
TGCGCCAGCAGCCAACTCGGGAGCTCCTACAATGAGCAGTTCTTC	CASSQLGSSYNEQFF	.	15	TRBJ2-1	once	TRBV4-3
TGTGCCAGCTCAGTACAGGGAGCTGGAAACACCATATATTTT	CASSVQGAGNTIYF	.	14	TRBJ1-3	.	TRBV18
TGTGCCAGCAGCCCCGGACAGGGCAAAAACATTCAGTACTTC	CASSPGQGKNIQYF	TRBD1	14	TRBJ2-4	.	TRBV4-2
TGTGCCACCACCGGGTGGGTCAACGGTGAGACCCAGTACTTC	CATTGWVNGETQYF	.	14	TRBJ2-5	.	TRBV10-3
TGTGCCTGGAGTCCAGGGCCCTACAATGAGCAGTTCTTC	CAWSPGPYNEQFF	.	13	TRBJ2-1	.	TRBV30
TGCGCCAGCAGCCAAGACCTTTTGACAGGGAAATCTGGCTACACCTTC	CASSQDLLTGKSGYTF	TRBD1	16	TRBJ1-2	.	TRBV4-1
TGTGCCAGCAGCCTCATCCCGGGACAGGGGCCGGTCTATGGCTACACCTTC	CASSLIPGQGPVYGYTF	TRBD1	17	TRBJ1-2	.	TRBV7-3
TGTGCCAGCAGTGGACTAGCGGGTTATGAGCAGTTCTTC	CASSGLAGYEQFF	TRBD2	13	TRBJ2-1	.	TRBV28